This entry lists 20 T cell receptor beta chains sequenced from one sample in a study of long-term antiretroviral therapy in people with HIV. It was version v3.0 of the immunoSEQ assay that was run at survey level. Clones were sequenced by immunoSEQ multiplex PCR, and TCRdb holds only the in-frame ones, with some missing. The sample shows roughly 28,000 clones, approximately 81% of them seen only once. The sequencing here drew on unsorted PBMCs, taken 3 years after starting antiretroviral therapy. These receptors came from a man in his forties or fifties with HIV.

The V gene is TRBV30, the J gene TRBJ1-1; D remains ambiguous. The CDR3 length is 12 residues. V lost 6 bases, J lost 4 bases, and 12 bases lay in between. Germline V gene data show CDR1 as GTSNPN and CDR2 as SVGIG (reference sequence). CDR3 sequence (DNA): TGTGCCTGTATAAAAGGCCCCACTGAAGCTTTCTTT. Translation gives CACIKGPTEAFF. The variable domain in full, completed from reference TRBV30 and TRBJ1-1, reads SQTIHQWPATLVQPVGSPLSLECTVEGTSNPNLYWYRQAAGRGLQLLFYSVGIGQISSEVPQNLSASRPQDRQFILSSKKLLLSDSGFYLCACIKGPTEAFFGQGTRLTVV.

This chain connects TRBV7-9 to TRBJ2-1, with D possibly matching TRBD2 (5 bases). The CDR3 consists of 12 residues. V shed 3 bases and J shed 13 bases, with 13 bases lying between them. CDR1 is SEHNR and CDR2 is FQNEAQ in the germline V gene (reference sequence). CDR3 sequence (DNA): TGTGCCAGCAGCTTGGACGGGAAGGAACAGTTCTTC. Translating gives CASSLDGKEQFF.

The CDR3 region is CSVRDRDTGGAFF. CDR3 nucleotides: TGCAGCGTGCGGGACCGGGACACCGGGGGAGCTTTCTTT. V is TRBV29-1 and J is TRBJ1-1; D is perhaps TRBD1 (6 bases). Germline assignment: CDR1 SQVTM and CDR2 ANQGSEA. CDR3 length equals 13 residues. Trimming took 6 bases from V and 10 from J, leaving 21 bases between them.

The rearrangement joins TRBV11-3 to TRBJ2-5, with 9 bases fitting TRBD1. Per the germline V gene, CDR1 is SGHNT and CDR2 is YENEEA. This CDR3 is 16 amino acids long. Germline trimming cut 4 bases from V and 5 bases from J; bases unmatched to any gene: 11. The CDR3: CASSSSTGGYAETQYF. CDR3 coding DNA: TGTGCCAGCAGCTCGTCGACAGGGGGATATGCGGAGACCCAGTACTTC. The full variable domain, in which reference TRBV11-3 and TRBJ2-5 provide the parts outside the CDR3, is EAGVVQSPRYKIIEKKQPVAFWCNPISGHNTLYWYLQNLGQGPELLIRYENEEAVDDSQLPKDRFSAERLKGVDSTLKIQPAELGDSAVYLCASSSSTGGYAETQYFGPGTRLLVL.

J is TRBJ1-3 and V is TRBV19; D remains unclear. The germline CDR1 and CDR2 sequences are LNHDA and SQIVND (reference sequence). V was trimmed by 5 bases and J by 0 bases, leaving 11 bases between them. The CDR3 has 15 amino acids. In DNA form, the CDR3 reads TGTGCCAGTAGTGAGAGACAAAGCTCTGGAAACACCATATATTTT. Residues: CASSERQSSGNTIYF. Drawing the rest from reference TRBV19 and TRBJ1-3, the complete variable domain is DGGITQSPKYLFRKEGQNVTLSCEQNLNHDAMYWYRQDPGQGLRLIYYSQIVNDFQKGDIAEGYSVSREKKESFPLTVTSAQKNPTAFYLCASSERQSSGNTIYFGEGSWLTVV.

The chain combines TRBV27 with TRBJ1-1, with a possible D match to TRBD1 (6 bases). V lost 10 bases and J 4 bases, leaving 25 bases between the germline ends. Germline loops: CDR1 MNHEY, CDR2 SMNVEV (reference sequence). CDR3 length equals 16 residues. The CDR3 spells CATYPVWGARGTEAFF. CDR3 coding DNA: TGTGCCACCTACCCTGTCTGGGGGGCTAGGGGCACTGAAGCTTTCTTT.

This rearrangement joins TRBV21-1 to TRBJ1-3. TRBV21-1 is a documented pseudogene. CDR3 length equals 15 residues. The DNA of the CDR3 is TGTGCCAGCAGCAAAAGGTTGAGCTCTGGAAACACCATATATTTT. It yields the protein CASSKRLSSGNTIYF.

The chain links TRBV27 to TRBJ2-5, with D possibly being TRBD1 (5 bases). Germline V gives CDR1 MNHEY, CDR2 SMNVEV (reference sequence). The CDR3 consists of 14 residues. V was shortened by 2 bases and J by 4 bases, with 11 bases between the two germline ends. The CDR3: CASSLRAQGETQYF. CDR3 DNA sequence: TGTGCCAGCAGTTTAAGGGCCCAGGGAGAGACCCAGTACTTC.

The V gene is TRBV19, the J gene TRBJ2-7, with 7 bases aligning to TRBD2. The CDR3 is made up of 16 amino acids. Trimming cost V 7 bases and J 2 bases; bases outside gene matches: 14. CDR1 is LNHDA, CDR2 SQIVND, per germline (reference sequence). This chain's CDR3 is CASTGGGRFPPYEQYF. In DNA, the CDR3 is TGTGCCAGTACAGGCGGGGGACGTTTTCCTCCCTACGAGCAGTACTTC. Supplemented by reference TRBV19 and TRBJ2-7, the full variable domain reads DGGITQSPKYLFRKEGQNVTLSCEQNLNHDAMYWYRQDPGQGLRLIYYSQIVNDFQKGDIAEGYSVSREKKESFPLTVTSAQKNPTAFYLCASTGGGRFPPYEQYFGPGTRLTVT.

This chain connects TRBV7-2 to TRBJ2-3; 9 bases map to TRBD2. Per the germline V gene, CDR1 is SGHTA and CDR2 is FQGNSA. The CDR3 loop spans 14 amino acids. V lost 4 bases to trimming and J lost 6 bases; unmatched junction nucleotides: 5. The CDR3 region is CASSSYLAGDTQYF. CDR3 nucleotide sequence: TGTGCCAGCAGCTCCTACCTAGCGGGGGATACGCAGTATTTT.

This clone was detected once. The chain has TRBV19 and TRBJ1-4; D is undetermined. CDR1 LNHDA and CDR2 SQIVND come from the germline V gene (reference sequence). Between the trimmed V and J ends, which lost 1 base and 7 bases, there was a span of 7 bases. The CDR3 is 13 amino acids. The CDR3 DNA follows: TGTGCCAGTAGTATAGCCGTTGGTGAAAAACTGTTTTTT. Its protein is CASSIAVGEKLFF.

V gene TRBV5-1 combines with J gene TRBJ2-7, with D hard to call. The germline V gene encodes CDR1 SGHRS and CDR2 YFSETQ. Trimming left V 9 bases short and J 0 bases short, with 16 bases between. The CDR3 has 14 residues. This CDR3 is CATSHTGGSYEQYF. Here the CDR3 DNA reads TGCGCCACCTCCCATACGGGCGGCTCCTACGAGCAGTACTTC.

This sequence joins TRBV5-4 and TRBJ1-6, with a weak D call TRBD1 (6 bases). Looked up from germline, CDR1 is SGHNT and CDR2 is YYREEE (reference sequence). V was clipped by 2 bases and J by 6 bases, with 18 bases between them. The CDR3 is 17 amino acids. The CDR3 nucleotides are TGTGCCAGCAGCTTTGGGACCGGGACACAGCTTAATTCACCCCTCCACTTT. Encoded protein: CASSFGTGTQLNSPLHF.

This clone came up a few times. The chain carries TRBV5-1 and TRBJ2-7; 10 nucleotides match TRBD1. Losses at the gene ends were 4 bases for V and 6 bases for J; bases not matched to a gene: 10. The CDR3 consists of 15 residues. Germline CDR1 and CDR2: SGHRS and YFSETQ. The DNA of the CDR3 is TGCGCCAGCAGCCAACTGTCCGGGACAGGGGCCGAGCAGTACTTC. Protein product: CASSQLSGTGAEQYF.

The chain is built from TRBV18 and TRBJ1-1; maybe TRBD1 (5 bases). The CDR3 consists of 13 residues. Germline V gives CDR1 KGHSH, CDR2 LQKENI. Trimming took off 0 bases at V and 7 bases at J, with 9 bases between the two ends. This CDR3 reads CASSPPGVYEAFF. CDR3 DNA: TGTGCCAGCTCACCACCGGGGGTCTATGAAGCTTTCTTT.

V usage is TRBV4-2 and J usage is TRBJ2-4, with D hard to call. V lost 0 bases and J lost 5, with 14 bases in between. The CDR3 is made up of 16 amino acids. Germline CDR1 reads LGHNA; CDR2 reads YNFKEQ. CDR3 sequence (DNA): TGTGCCAGCAGCCAAGATTGGGCGGTGAGAGAAAACATTCAGTACTTC. It encodes CASSQDWAVRENIQYF.

The chain couples TRBV7-3 to TRBJ2-3, with 8 positions matching TRBD1. The V and J ends lost 2 bases and 6 bases, in that order; junction bases with no gene match: 10. The CDR3 extends over 16 amino acids. The germline gives CDR1 SGHTA, CDR2 FQGTGA. CDR3 residues: CASSLLGQGIDDTQYF. In nucleotides, the CDR3 is TGTGCCAGCAGCTTACTCGGACAGGGTATTGACGATACGCAGTATTTT. Full variable domain (outside the CDR3, taken from reference TRBV7-3 and TRBJ2-3): GAGVSQTPSNKVTEKGKYVELRCDPISGHTALYWYRQSLGQGPEFLIYFQGTGAADDSGLPNDRFFAVRPEGSVSTLKIQRTERGDSAVYLCASSLLGQGIDDTQYFGPGTRLTVL.

The chain is built from TRBV19 and TRBJ2-2; D possibly corresponds to TRBD1 (6 bases). Germline V CDR1 and CDR2: LNHDA, SQIVND (reference sequence). V was cut by 3 bases and J by 6 bases, with 11 bases left in between. This CDR3 comprises 14 residues. The CDR3 DNA sequence: TGTGCCAGTAGTATCAGGGGCGCCTCCGGGGAGCTGTTTTTT. It codes for CASSIRGASGELFF. Full variable domain (remainder filled in from reference TRBV19 and TRBJ2-2): DGGITQSPKYLFRKEGQNVTLSCEQNLNHDAMYWYRQDPGQGLRLIYYSQIVNDFQKGDIAEGYSVSREKKESFPLTVTSAQKNPTAFYLCASSIRGASGELFFGEGSRLTVL.

This clone turned up a few times. The CDR3 region is CAISESSGLAGPQGTDTQYF. In DNA, the CDR3 is TGTGCCATCAGTGAGTCGTCAGGACTAGCGGGGCCCCAGGGCACAGATACGCAGTATTTT. The V and J genes are TRBV10-3 and TRBJ2-3, with 12 bases fitting TRBD2. The CDR3 totals 20 residues. The trim removed 0 bases at V and 1 base at J, leaving 11 bases unmatched. From germline, CDR1 is ENHRY and CDR2 SYGVKD.

The chain uses TRBV7-9 and TRBJ2-7, with 7 positions matching TRBD1. V was pared by 5 bases and J by 5 bases, with 9 bases of the junction left unmatched. The CDR3 spans 14 residues. CDR1 and CDR2 from the germline V gene are SEHNR and FQNEAQ (reference sequence). CDR3 region: CASSTTGIRNEQYF. The CDR3 DNA reads as TGTGCCAGCAGCACGACAGGGATTAGAAACGAGCAGTACTTC. The full variable domain, in which reference TRBV7-9 and TRBJ2-7 provide the parts outside the CDR3, is DTGVSQNPRHKITKRGQNVTFRCDPISEHNRLYWYRQTLGQGPEFLTYFQNEAQLEKSRLLSDRFSAERPKGSFSTLEIQRTEQGDSAMYLCASSTTGIRNEQYFGPGTRLTVT.